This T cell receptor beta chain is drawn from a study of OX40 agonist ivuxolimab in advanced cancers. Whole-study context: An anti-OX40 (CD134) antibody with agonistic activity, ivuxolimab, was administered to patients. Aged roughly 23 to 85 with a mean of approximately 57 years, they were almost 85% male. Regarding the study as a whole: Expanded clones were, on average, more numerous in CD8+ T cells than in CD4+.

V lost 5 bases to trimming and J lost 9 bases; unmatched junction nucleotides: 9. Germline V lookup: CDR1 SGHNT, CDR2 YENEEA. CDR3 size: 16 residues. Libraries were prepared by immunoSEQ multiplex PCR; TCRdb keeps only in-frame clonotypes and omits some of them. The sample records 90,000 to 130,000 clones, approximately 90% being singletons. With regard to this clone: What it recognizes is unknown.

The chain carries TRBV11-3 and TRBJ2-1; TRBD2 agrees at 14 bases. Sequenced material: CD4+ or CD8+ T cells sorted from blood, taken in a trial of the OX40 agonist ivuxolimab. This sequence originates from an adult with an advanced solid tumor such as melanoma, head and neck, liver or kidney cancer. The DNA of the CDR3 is TGTGCCAGCAGCCGACTAGCGGGAGGGGGCTTGGTTGAGCAGTTCTTC. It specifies CASSRLAGGGLVEQFF.